This TCR beta chain was recovered during a study of cytomegalovirus exposure and HLA in healthy donors. The study's findings and limits: It was shown in a later analysis that HLA-associated TCR beta chains were more clonally expanded than other, equally common chains. In a later analysis, several top co-occurrence clusters appeared linked to parvovirus B19, influenza, CMV and Epstein-Barr virus.

As concerns this clone: As yet, its antigen is unknown.

PCR involved 60 Vbeta and 13 Jbeta primers. Method: immunoSEQ multiplex PCR; TCRdb's copy keeps in-frame clones and lacks some. The sample totals approximately 40,000 clones. Donors had nominal health at sampling but likely had unrecorded immune exposures. This TCR was sampled from a human donor in good health. The specimen was PBMCs.

The CDR3 sequence is CASSKQKDRGNEQFF. CDR3 coding DNA: TGCGCCAGCAGTAAACAAAAGGACAGGGGTAATGAGCAGTTCTTC. The genes are TRBV10-1 and TRBJ2-1; the match to TRBD1 covers 9 bases. CDR1 WNHNN and CDR2 SYGVQD come from the germline V gene (reference sequence). This CDR3 region has 15 residues. After removal of 5 bases from V and 7 bases from J, the junction contained 9 bases not matched to a gene.